This record looks at one T cell receptor (beta chain) sequence and its context. Original handling: Counts of nucleated cells, estimated from reference gene primer amplification, were obtained. Here immunoSEQ multiplex PCR was the method, and the copy in TCRdb shows in-frame clones only, minus some. V, J and clone size are those of that table, while D and trimming were read from the DNA. The sample lists 180,000 or so clones; around 87% were seen once. This sample was included in a study of blood T cell repertoires in COVID-19. Study summary: Researchers got acute and convalescent COVID-19 samples from the United States, Italy and Spain. Sources were T cells, B-cell-depleted T cells, or PBMCs; the material itself was cDNA or gDNA.

This CDR3 comprises 15 residues. Material: peripheral blood. The receptor was derived from a man in his forties with active or convalescent COVID-19. The rearrangement uses TRBV12-1 and TRBJ1-5; TRBD1, the table's D call, lacks a check against the DNA. TRBV12-1 is marked as a pseudogene. The CDR3 nucleotides read TGTGCCAGCAGTCTCGGACAGGTAGGGTATCAGCCCCAGCATTTT. Translated: CASSLGQVGYQPQHF.